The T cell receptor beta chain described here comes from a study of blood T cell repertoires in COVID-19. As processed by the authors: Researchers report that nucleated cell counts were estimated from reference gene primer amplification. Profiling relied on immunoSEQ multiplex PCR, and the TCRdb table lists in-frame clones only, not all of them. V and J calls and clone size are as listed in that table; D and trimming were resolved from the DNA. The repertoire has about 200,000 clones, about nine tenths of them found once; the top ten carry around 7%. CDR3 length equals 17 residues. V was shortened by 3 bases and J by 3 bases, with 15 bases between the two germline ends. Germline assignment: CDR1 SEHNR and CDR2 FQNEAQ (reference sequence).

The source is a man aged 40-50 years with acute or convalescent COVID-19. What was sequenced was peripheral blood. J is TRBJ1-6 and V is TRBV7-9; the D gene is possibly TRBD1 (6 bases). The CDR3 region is CASSFAQGLNYNSPLHF. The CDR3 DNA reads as TGTGCCAGCAGCTTCGCACAGGGTTTAAACTATAATTCACCCCTCCACTTT. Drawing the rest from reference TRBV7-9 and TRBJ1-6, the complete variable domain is DTGVSQNPRHKITKRGQNVTFRCDPISEHNRLYWYRQTLGQGPEFLTYFQNEAQLEKSRLLSDRFSAERPKGSFSTLEIQRTEQGDSAMYLCASSFAQGLNYNSPLHFGNGTRLTVT.